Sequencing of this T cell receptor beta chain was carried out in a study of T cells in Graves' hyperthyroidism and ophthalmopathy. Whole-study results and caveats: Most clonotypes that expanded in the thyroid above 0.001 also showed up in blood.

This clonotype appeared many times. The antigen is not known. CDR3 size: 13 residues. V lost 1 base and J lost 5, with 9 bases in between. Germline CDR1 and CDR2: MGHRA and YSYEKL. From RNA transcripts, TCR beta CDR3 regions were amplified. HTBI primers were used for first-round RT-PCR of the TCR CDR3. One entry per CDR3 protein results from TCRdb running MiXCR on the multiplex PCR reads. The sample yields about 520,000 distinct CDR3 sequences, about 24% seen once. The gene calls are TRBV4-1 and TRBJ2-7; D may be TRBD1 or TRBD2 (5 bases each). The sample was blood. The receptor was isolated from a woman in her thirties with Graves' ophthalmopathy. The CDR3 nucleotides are TGCGCCAGCAGCCAAGCAAGAGGGGACGAGCAGTACTTC. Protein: CASSQARGDEQYF.